This is a list of T cell receptor beta chains from one sample in a study of OX40 agonist ivuxolimab in advanced cancers. Using immunoSEQ multiplex PCR, the repertoire was profiled, and TCRdb retains in-frame clones only, with some absent. The sample lists over 60,000 clones; 80% to 90% were seen once. This specimen consisted of CD4+ or CD8+ T cells sorted from blood, obtained in a trial of the OX40 agonist ivuxolimab. Receptors were obtained from an adult with an advanced solid tumor such as melanoma, head and neck, liver or kidney cancer. The CDR3 runs from the conserved cysteine through the conserved F or W. The order of the fields is V gene, J gene, clone size, D gene, CDR3 DNA, CDR3 protein. The D gene is left open where the match is weak. A row's size may be missing; if present it is once, few, many or a size class.

TRBV11-2	TRBJ1-1	-	TRBD1	TGTGCCAGCAGCTTGCACACAGGGGGTGGAAGCGGCACTGAAGCTTTCTTT	CASSLHTGGGSGTEAFF
TRBV9	TRBJ2-2	-	TRBD2	TGTGCCAGCAGCTCCGGTAGCGGGAGAACCCCCGGGGAGCTGTTTTTT	CASSSGSGRTPGELFF
TRBV18	TRBJ2-3	-	TRBD1	TGTGCCAGCTCACGGAGGACAGGGGACACAGATACGCAGTATTTT	CASSRRTGDTDTQYF
TRBV6-1	TRBJ1-1	few	TRBD1	TGTGCCAGCAGGGGGGGACAGCTGAACACTGAAGCTTTCTTT	CASRGGQLNTEAFF
TRBV7-9	TRBJ2-5	-	-	TGTGCCAGCAGCTTAGCACAGGGCATACAAGAGACCCAGTACTTC	CASSLAQGIQETQYF
TRBV5-1	TRBJ2-1	-	TRBD1	TGCGCCAGCAGCCCAGACCCGACAGGGGAAGGGGAGCAGTTCTTC	CASSPDPTGEGEQFF
TRBV7-2	TRBJ2-3	-	-	TGTGCCAGCCGGCGGGTTTCTAGCACAGATACGCAGTATTTT	CASRRVSSTDTQYF
TRBV9	TRBJ1-5	-	TRBD1	TGTGCCAGCAGCGCCTCAGGGGGAGGGCAGCCCCAGCATTTT	CASSASGGGQPQHF
TRBV7-9	TRBJ2-3	-	TRBD2	TGTGCCAGCAGCTTGCCGGGAGCGGGAGGCACTAGCACAGATACGCAGTATTTT	CASSLPGAGGTSTDTQYF
TRBV5-8	TRBJ2-2	-	-	TGTGCCAGCACACTCAACACCGGGGAGCTGTTTTTT	CASTLNTGELFF
TRBV6-6	TRBJ2-7	-	-	TGTGCCACCGAGGACCCTAACTCCTACGAGCAGTACTTC	CATEDPNSYEQYF
TRBV21-1	TRBJ2-3	-	-	TGTGCCAGCAGCTCACTGGGGGAGGCAGAAGACACAGATACGCAGTATTTT	CASSSLGEAEDTDTQYF
TRBV4-2	TRBJ2-6	-	-	TGTGCCAGCAGCCCGTTTCCGAAGGGGGGAAGGTCTGGGGCCAACGTCCTGACTTTC	CASSPFPKGGRSGANVLTF
TRBV27	TRBJ2-2	-	-	TGTGCCAGCAGTTTCGATCCACAGAGGGGGACCGGGGAGCTGTTTTTT	CASSFDPQRGTGELFF
TRBV7-3	TRBJ1-1	-	-	TGTGCCAGCAGCTCCCCTTACGCTGAAGCTTTCTTT	CASSSPYAEAFF
TRBV19	TRBJ1-5	-	-	TGTGCCAGTAGTATCGCCCGAAATCAGCCCCAGCATTTT	CASSIARNQPQHF
TRBV4-3	TRBJ2-3	once	TRBD1	TGCGCCAGCAGCCCTAGGACAGGGCAGGGTACGCAGTATTTT	CASSPRTGQGTQYF
TRBV11-2	TRBJ2-1	once	-	TGTGCCAGCAGCCCGGTCGTAGGTGAGCAGTTCTTC	CASSPVVGEQFF
TRBV11-2	TRBJ1-1	-	-	TGTGCCAGCAGGGCTATCAGGTTTGAAGCTTTCTTT	CASRAIRFEAFF
TRBV7-9	TRBJ2-3	-	TRBD2	TGTGCCAGCAGCACCGGGACTAGCGGCACAGATACGCAGTATTTT	CASSTGTSGTDTQYF
TRBV5-4	TRBJ2-7	-	TRBD1	TGTGCCAGCAGCTTTAACAGGGGGTCGGCCGAGCAGTACTTC	CASSFNRGSAEQYF
TRBV6-5	TRBJ1-2	-	-	TGTGCCAGCAGTTACTCGCCTGGGTACGGTGGCTACACCTTC	CASSYSPGYGGYTF
TRBV19	TRBJ2-6	-	-	TGTGCCACCGGGACTCCATACTCTGGGGCCAACGTCCTGACTTTC	CATGTPYSGANVLTF
TRBV5-6	TRBJ1-2	once	-	TGTGCCAGCAGCTCTGATCAGGGGACCGGGCGAGGAGGCTACACCTTC	CASSSDQGTGRGGYTF
TRBV11-2	TRBJ2-7	-	-	TGTGCCAGCAGCTTTTGGGGCGGCCACGAGCAGTACTTC	CASSFWGGHEQYF
TRBV5-6	TRBJ1-6	-	-	TGTGCCAGCAGCTTGGGGGCGGGCACCTATAATTCACCCCTCCACTTT	CASSLGAGTYNSPLHF
TRBV14	TRBJ2-7	-	-	TGTGCCAGCAGCCGAGACTACGAGCAGTACTTC	CASSRDYEQYF
TRBV2	TRBJ2-5	-	-	TGTGCCAGCAGATTTATGGGTGGGGGTCAAGAGACCCAGTACTTC	CASRFMGGGQETQYF
TRBV19	TRBJ2-7	-	TRBD2	TGTGCCAGTAGTAATCGGCAAATTGGGGGGGTTCGGTACTTC	CASSNRQIGGVRYF
TRBV29-1	TRBJ2-3	once	TRBD1	TGCAGCGTTGAACCGGGACAGGGAAACACAGATACGCAGTATTTT	CSVEPGQGNTDTQYF
TRBV25-1	TRBJ2-4	-	TRBD2	TGTGCCAGCAGTATAGCGGGAGATTTAGACATTCAGTACTTC	CASSIAGDLDIQYF
TRBV7-9	TRBJ1-3	-	-	TGTGCCAGCAGCTTACGTTTCGGAGACTCTGGAAACACCATATATTTT	CASSLRFGDSGNTIYF
TRBV9	TRBJ2-1	-	TRBD1	TGTGCCAGCAGCGTAGCTAGGACAGGGGATAATGAGCAGTTCTTC	CASSVARTGDNEQFF
TRBV6-1	TRBJ2-7	once	-	TGTGCCAGCAGTGGGGCAGACCTTCGGTACGAGCAGTACTTC	CASSGADLRYEQYF
TRBV4-2	TRBJ2-3	-	TRBD1	TGTGCCAGCAGCCGACCGACAGGGGGGAGCACAGATACGCAGTATTTT	CASSRPTGGSTDTQYF
TRBV28	TRBJ2-7	-	-	TGTGCCAGCAGGGGACTCCATTCCTACGAGCAGTACTTC	CASRGLHSYEQYF
TRBV2	TRBJ1-4	-	-	TGTGCCAGCAGCCCTGAACTGGGGGGAGGAAGTGAAAAACTGTTTTTT	CASSPELGGGSEKLFF
TRBV5-4	TRBJ2-3	-	TRBD2	TGTGCCAGCAGCCTTGGACTAGCGGGAGGATTAGATACGCAGTATTTT	CASSLGLAGGLDTQYF
TRBV5-6	TRBJ1-1	-	-	TGTGCCAGCAGCTTGGTTCGAGAGGGAAACACTGAAGCTTTCTTT	CASSLVREGNTEAFF
TRBV6-5	TRBJ2-5	-	-	TGTGCCAGCAGTTTACGGGGCCTAGCAGAGACCCAGTACTTC	CASSLRGLAETQYF